This T cell receptor (beta chain) was recovered during a study of beta chain features in type 1 diabetes. Findings and limits, study-wide: At VDJ recombination sites, type 1 diabetes patients had fewer insertions and more deleted nucleotides.

Reverse transcription of all isolated RNA meant that expressed TCRB transcripts were sequenced. Data came from immunoSEQ multiplex PCR; TCRdb stores just in-frame clones and leaves some out. The sample contains 130,000 or so clones, roughly 9.3% of which appear only once. Concerning this clone itself: The antigen is unknown.

The ends were cut back, 7 bases at V and 9 bases at J, with 16 bases in the middle. The CDR3 totals 13 residues. Germline CDR1 is LNHNV and CDR2 is YYDKDF (reference sequence). Averaging roughly 120 mL, one heparinised blood draw was given by each donor. J is TRBJ1-5 and V is TRBV15, with D possibly TRBD1 on 6 matching bases. This receptor was obtained from a woman in her thirties or forties in good health. The specimen sequenced was central memory CD4+ T cells from blood. This chain's CDR3 is CATMENRDGPQHF. The CDR3 nucleotides read TGTGCCACCATGGAAAACAGGGATGGGCCCCAGCATTTT. Full variable domain (rest looked up from reference TRBV15 and TRBJ1-5): DAMVIQNPRYQVTQFGKPVTLSCSQTLNHNVMYWYQQKSSQAPKLLFHYYDKDFNNEADTPDNFQSRRPNTSFCFLDIRSPGLGDTAMYLCATMENRDGPQHFGDGTRLSIL.